The rows below give T cell receptor beta chains drawn from one sample of a study of blood T cells in healthy people across ages. TCRdb independently ran MiXCR on the 5' RACE reads; one entry per CDR3 protein. The sample carries 650,000 to 800,000 distinct CDR3 sequences, under 45% recorded once. The sample comprised blood. These receptors were taken from a man aged 60 to 69 in good health. The conserved cysteine and the conserved F or W are not part of the CDR3 here. A clone size is listed for some rows: how often the clone was seen (once, few, many), or a class if it is expanded.

>.|TRBJ2-2|TRBV6-1
ASSESGRKDGELF
>few|TRBJ2-7|TRBV5-1
ASSLATGTTFYEQY
>many|TRBJ2-1|TRBV5-1
ASSSGGARANNEQF
>many|TRBJ2-7|TRBV7-2
ASSLSLWYEQY
>few|TRBJ1-5|TRBV7-2
ASSFTGTGVSNQPQH
>few|TRBJ2-5|TRBV7-2
ASSARTNEWRETQY
>.|TRBJ1-5|TRBV28
ASKRTHSNQPQH
>few|TRBJ2-7|TRBV7-9
ASSSPPSGGLRAEQY
>.|TRBJ1-2|TRBV7-2
ASSLETGNYGYT
>.|TRBJ1-4|TRBV20-1
SARLTGALEKLF
>few|TRBJ2-5|TRBV28
ASSLVRTNQETQY
>.|TRBJ1-1|TRBV5-5
ASTRGTVNTEAF
>.|TRBJ2-2|TRBV29-1
SVGKGAGELF
>few|TRBJ2-4|TRBV7-6
ASSPLGQDIQY
>.|TRBJ1-1|TRBV12-3/TRBV12-4
ASSWGQGLQAF
>few|TRBJ2-6|TRBV5-1
ASSLDNPGANVLT
>few|TRBJ2-7|TRBV12-3/TRBV12-4
ASSQGFTGNEQY
>.|TRBJ2-1|TRBV9
ASSDSGVSYNEQF
>few|TRBJ2-7|TRBV12-3/TRBV12-4
ASSLVGRYYEQY
>.|TRBJ2-2|TRBV3-1
ASSQGVPSLYLRQGNTGELF
>.|TRBJ2-3|TRBV20-1
SARDFALAGGTDTQY
>many|TRBJ2-7|TRBV29-1
SVDSPGSYEQY
>many|TRBJ2-1|TRBV29-1
SAEGTGGYNEQF
>.|TRBJ2-5|TRBV12-3/TRBV12-4
ASSVEGGMETQY
>many|TRBJ1-2|TRBV13
ASSPTGEFYGYT
>.|TRBJ2-7|TRBV20-1
SAPSSGSYEQY
>few|TRBJ2-1|TRBV9
ASSVGAGPLNEQF
>.|TRBJ1-5|TRBV25-1
ASSEEGAWQPQH
>.|TRBJ2-3|TRBV10-2
ASKVTSGGGGDTQY
>.|TRBJ2-7|TRBV5-5
ASSLDEGPTGYEQY
>.|TRBJ2-1|TRBV5-1
ASSPGTGLNEQF
>.|TRBJ1-5|TRBV6-2/TRBV6-3
ASRPTGGNNQPQH
>.|TRBJ2-5|TRBV7-9
ASSLVSPRPDVEQY
>few|TRBJ2-1|TRBV10-3
AISGTSGNEQF
>many|TRBJ2-7|TRBV3-1
ASSPVGVPEQY
>many|TRBJ1-1|TRBV20-1
SARPRTNTEAF
>.|TRBJ2-3|TRBV27
ASSSPSAGESTDTQY
>few|TRBJ1-4|TRBV15
ATSRAQGANEKLF
>.|TRBJ2-1|TRBV20-1
SAGDKFSSYNEQF
>.|TRBJ2-1|TRBV7-8
ASSLRTGGSDEQF
>.|TRBJ2-7|TRBV7-9
ASSFPSFYRGPSSYDQY
>.|TRBJ1-1|TRBV4-3
ASSQAVRGTEAF